A single sample is the source of the 26 T cell receptor beta chains below, sequenced in a study of tumor and adjacent non-tumor tissue in lung cancer. TCRbeta libraries were built with three rounds of nested PCR, modified from ARM-PCR. TCRdb reprocessed the multiplex PCR reads with MiXCR, giving one entry per CDR3 protein. The repertoire holds 75,000 to 90,000 distinct CDR3 sequences, with 76% as singletons. This sample's RNA came from whole unsorted tissue. This non-tumor lung sample came from over 3 cm beyond the tumor edge. Sequenced material: distant non-tumor lung tissue. The receptors here all came from a woman aged 50 to 60 with non-small cell lung cancer.

This rearrangement joins TRBV12-3 or TRBV12-4 to TRBJ2-5; D not resolved. The V gene lost 8 bases and the J gene lost 7 bases, with 14 bases spanning the gap. This CDR3 has 12 residues. This chain's CDR3 is CASGTSKGTQYF. The DNA for the CDR3 is TGTGCCAGCGGTACTTCCAAGGGGACCCAGTACTTC.

This clonotype was counted a single time. The chain links TRBV4-1 to TRBJ1-5, with no clear D. This CDR3 spans 13 amino acids. V lost 9 bases and J lost 7, with 16 bases in between. Germline V CDR1 and CDR2: MGHRA, YSYEKL. The CDR3 loop is CARSPYFSQPQHF. CDR3 nucleotides: TGCGCCAGAAGTCCTTACTTTTCCCAGCCCCAGCATTTT.

The chain uses TRBV29-1 and TRBJ2-1; TRBD1 might be the D (6 bases). Germline CDR1 reads SQVTM; CDR2 reads ANQGSEA. The CDR3 spans 11 residues. This chain's CDR3 is CGVGQYNEQFF. CDR3 nucleotide sequence: TGCGGTGTTGGACAGTACAATGAGCAGTTCTTC.

About this clonotype itself: A much larger clone lies one base from this, so it may be a read error. This rearrangement joins TRBV28 to TRBJ1-5; perhaps TRBD1 as D (6 bases). Germline values: CDR1 MDHEN, CDR2 SYDVKM. This CDR3 comprises 15 residues. The CDR3 region has the DNA TGTGCCAGCACTTTAGCCAGGGGAGGCAATCAGCCCCAGCATTTT. The encoded protein is CASTLARGGNQPQHF.

Turning to this clonotype: This may be a read error, as it is one base from a much larger clone. The chain joins TRBV19 to TRBJ1-1; D gene ambiguous. Per germline, CDR1 LNHDA and CDR2 SQIVND (reference sequence). This CDR3 has 13 residues. This CDR3 is CATAPRENSEAFF. The DNA for the CDR3 is TGTGCCACTGCGCCCAGAGAGAACAGTGAAGCTTTCTTT.

In the case of this clonotype: As the CDR3 is not closed by the conserved phenylalanine or tryptophan, this likely results from a read error. The limits of the CDR3 on the DNA are not certain, so only TCRdb's listed CDR3 is given. This chain connects TRBV29-1 to TRBJ2-5; the listed D gene, TRBD1, was not tested against the DNA. CDR1 is SQVTM and CDR2 is ANQGSEA in the germline V gene. 12 amino acids form the CDR3, both terminal residues included. This CDR3 is CSGARGQETQYL.

Note on this clonotype: This may come from a read error, since a much larger clone is one base off. J is TRBJ2-7 and V is TRBV5-4; D tentatively reads TRBD1 or TRBD2 (5 bases each). V lost 4 bases, J lost 5 bases, and 22 bases lay in between. Germline V CDR1 and CDR2: SGHNT, YYREEE (reference sequence). The CDR3 runs to 16 residues. CDR3 coding DNA: TGTGCCAGCAGCACCAACTCCGGGACGGCTGGAGACGAGCAGTACTTC. Translated: CASSTNSGTAGDEQYF.

This clonotype has just a few counts. One end of the junction does not line up with germline, which may come from a read error. The J gene is TRBJ1-3, the V gene TRBV11-2; no definite D call. Germline V gene data show CDR1 as SGHAT and CDR2 as FQNNGV. This CDR3 is 14 amino acids long. The CDR3 sequence is CAISLDLSGNTIYF. The CDR3 DNA reads as TGTGCCATCAGCTTAGACCTGTCTGGAAACACCATATATTTT.

Regarding this clonotype: Just one base apart from a much larger clone, this may be a read error. The chain joins TRBV28 to TRBJ1-2; D is perhaps TRBD1 (5 bases). Deletions cut 6 bases from V and 6 bases from J, with 14 bases between. Germline CDR1 is MDHEN and CDR2 is SYDVKM. This CDR3 is built from 13 residues. The CDR3 here is CASRLTDSDGYTF. CDR3 nucleotides: TGTGCCAGCAGACTGACAGACTCGGATGGCTACACCTTC.

As to this clonotype: A single base separates this from a much larger clone, so it may be a read error. The rearrangement uses TRBV12-3 or TRBV12-4 and TRBJ2-7; D is possibly TRBD2 (5 bases). The CDR3 covers 11 residues. Here the CDR3 DNA reads TGTGTCAGCAGTGAGAGGGAAGAGCAGTACTTC. Encoded protein: CVSSEREEQYF.

Concerning this clonotype: Mismatch with germline at one junction end may stem from a read error. V gene TRBV10-3 combines with J gene TRBJ2-3; D possibly uses TRBD1 or TRBD2 (7 bases each). The CDR3 length is 15 residues. Germline CDR1 reads ENHRY; CDR2 reads SYGVKD. CDR3 in DNA: TGTGCCATCAGTGAAGGGACAGTGGGGAGGGTTACGCATTATTTT. Translation gives CAISEGTVGRVTHYF.

This clonotype has just one count. The chain has TRBV19 and TRBJ2-3; D ambiguous. This CDR3 spans 14 amino acids. The ends were cut back, 7 bases at V and 4 bases at J, with 15 bases in the middle. Germline V CDR1 and CDR2: LNHDA, SQIVND (reference sequence). CDR3: CASNTPYVADTQYF. The CDR3 DNA reads TGTGCCAGTAATACCCCCTACGTGGCAGATACGCAGTATTTT. Using reference TRBV19 and TRBJ2-3 for the parts outside the CDR3, the full variable domain is DGGITQSPKYLFRKEGQNVTLSCEQNLNHDAMYWYRQDPGQGLRLIYYSQIVNDFQKGDIAEGYSVSREKKESFPLTVTSAQKNPTAFYLCASNTPYVADTQYFGPGTRLTVL.

Remarks on this clonotype: This is likely a read error, given that the CDR3 carries no conserved phenylalanine or tryptophan at its end. No DNA is shown, since the ends of the CDR3 on it are uncertain; the CDR3 is the one TCRdb lists. This chain joins TRBV11-2 and TRBJ2-1; TRBD2, the table's D call, was not compared with the DNA. The CDR3 is 17 amino acids in total, end residues counted. Germline-derived CDR1 and CDR2 are SGHAT and FQNNGV. The CDR3 loop reads CASNLRVTSGRAGEKFS.

As concerns this clonotype: The CDR3 does not end in the conserved phenylalanine or tryptophan, so this is likely a read error. This chain joins TRBV12-3 or TRBV12-4 and TRBJ2-7; 8 nucleotides match TRBD1. The CDR3 covers 12 residues. The DNA of the CDR3 is TGTGCTAGCAGGGGACAGGCCTACGATCAGTACTTG. Translation gives CASRGQAYDQYL.

Concerning this clonotype itself: An end of the junction does not agree with germline; a read error may underlie this. The genes are TRBV14 and TRBJ1-1; tentative D call: TRBD1 (6 bases). The CDR3 spans 13 residues. Germline-derived CDR1 and CDR2 are SGHDN and FVKESK. The CDR3 coding sequence is TGTGGCAGCAGCCAAGATCCGAGGACAGAAGTTTTCTTT. Encoded protein: CGSSQDPRTEVFF.

Regarding this clonotype: Given the absence of the conserved phenylalanine or tryptophan at the CDR3 end, a read error is likely. This chain uses TRBV12-3 or TRBV12-4 with TRBJ2-1; 9 bases map to TRBD2. The CDR3 runs to 15 residues. CDR3 sequence (DNA): TGTGCTAACATGCTAATAGCGGGGGCGGACAATGAGCAGTTCCTC. This sequence encodes CANMLIAGADNEQFL.

As regards this clonotype: An end of the junction does not agree with germline; a read error may underlie this. As DNA, the CDR3 is TGCGACAGCAGTTTGGAAACAGGAGCCGAGCAGTACTTC. Translation gives CDSSLETGAEQYF. The rearrangement uses TRBV11-2 and TRBJ2-7, with D tentatively TRBD1 (5 bases). The CDR3 totals 13 residues. CDR1 and CDR2 from the germline V gene are SGHAT and FQNNGV.

For this clonotype: It is likely a read error, because the conserved phenylalanine at the end of the CDR3 is missing. The V gene is TRBV6-6, the J gene TRBJ2-5; the D gene is possibly TRBD1 (5 bases). CDR1 and CDR2 from the germline V gene are MNHNY and SVGAGI (reference sequence). The CDR3 sequence is 14 residues long. CDR3 sequence (DNA): TGTGCCGGCAGCCCACAGGAGCCCCAAGAGACCCAGTACTCC. It translates to CAGSPQEPQETQYS.

Note on this clonotype: The junction does not match germline at one end; this may be a read error. This chain uses TRBV4-2 with TRBJ1-5; D is uncertain. The CDR3 loop spans 15 amino acids. The germline V gene encodes CDR1 LGHNA and CDR2 YNFKEQ. In nucleotides, the CDR3 is TGTGCCACCAGCCGAGACCTCACTAGCAATCAGCCCCTGCATTTT. Translated, it gives CATSRDLTSNQPLHF.

The chain joins TRBV12-3 or TRBV12-4 to TRBJ2-7, with D maybe TRBD1 (6 bases). The CDR3 has 15 amino acids. The V and J ends lost 7 bases and 2 bases respectively, with 18 bases between them. The CDR3 nucleotides are TGTGCCAGCACCCCCCCTAGCTGGGGGCCCTACGAGCAGTACTTC. Translating gives CASTPPSWGPYEQYF.

This clonotype was counted at least ten times. The chain combines TRBV28 with TRBJ1-2; 9 bases agree with TRBD1. This CDR3 has 13 residues. Germline loops: CDR1 MDHEN, CDR2 SYDVKM. With 4 bases clipped from V and 7 bases from J, the junction kept 4 bases outside the gene matches. DNA for the CDR3: TGTGCCAGCAGTTCCGGACAGGGGTCTGGCTACACCTTC. Its translation is CASSSGQGSGYTF.

This clonotype was recorded only once. The missing conserved phenylalanine or tryptophan at the end of this CDR3 makes a read error likely. The chain employs TRBV6-6 and TRBJ2-3, with TRBD2 matching over 9 bases. Germline CDR1 is MNHNY and CDR2 is SVGAGI (reference sequence). J gave up 3 bases and V 5 bases, and 15 bases lay outside the gene matches. CDR3 size: 18 residues. CDR3 in DNA: TGTGCCAGCAGTCTACTTCCATGCGGGACTAGCAGGACAGATACGCAGTATCTT. It is translated as CASSLLPCGTSRTDTQYL.

Remarks on this clonotype: One junction end does not reproduce the germline sequence, and a read error may be involved. This sequence joins TRBV6-6 and TRBJ1-2, with D possibly being TRBD1 (6 bases). Germline V gives CDR1 MNHNY, CDR2 SVGAGI (reference sequence). The CDR3 has 16 amino acids. As DNA, the CDR3 is TGTGCCGGCAGTTACTCGCGTCCGATAGGGGGCTATGGCTACACCTTC. This encodes CAGSYSRPIGGYGYTF.

This chain uses TRBV6-1 with TRBJ2-7; 7 bases fit TRBD1. Germline assignment: CDR1 MNHNS and CDR2 SASEGT. The CDR3 extends over 15 amino acids. The ends lost 3 bases at V and 7 bases at J; junction bases unmatched: 12. The chain's CDR3 is CASSDSPNRGREQYF. CDR3 nucleotides: TGTGCCAGCAGTGACTCTCCGAACAGGGGAAGGGAGCAGTACTTC.

There are many counts of this clonotype. The chain is built from TRBV29-1 and TRBJ2-7, with 10 bases aligning to TRBD1. V lost 2 bases and J lost 3; bases outside the gene matches: 4. The CDR3 has 14 amino acids. CDR1 is SQVTM and CDR2 is ANQGSEA in the germline V gene. The CDR3 nucleotides read TGCAGCGTTGAATCCGGGACAGGGGACTACGAGCAGTACTTC. It is translated as CSVESGTGDYEQYF.

The gene calls are TRBV5-4 and TRBJ2-7; no clear D. The CDR3 loop spans 13 amino acids. Germline lookup yields CDR1 SGHNT and CDR2 YYREEE (reference sequence). In DNA, the CDR3 is TGTGCCAGCAGCTTGTCTAGTAACAACGAGCAGCACGTC. Its protein product is CASSLSSNNEQHV.